This note documents a single T cell receptor (beta chain) sequence. The CDR3 is cut off 3 residues early in the read; its end comes from the germline J gene. All participants had a single incident cervical HPV16 infection, and prevalent HPV16 infections were excluded. TCRdb keeps only in-frame clones here, not all; method: immunoSEQ multiplex PCR. The sample has approximately 44,000 clones. The sample comes from a study of T cells in women clearing cervical HPV infection. Overall study context: Cases' blood sampling followed lesion detection by median roughly five months (90 to 200).

CDR1 is MNHEY, CDR2 SVGEGT, per germline. The CDR3 has 14 residues. The TCR was taken from a woman between 18 and 75 years old with a cervical HPV16 infection that either progressed to CIN3+ or cleared (not recorded which). The specimen sequenced was blood buffy coat. The J gene is TRBJ2-3, the V gene TRBV6-2 or TRBV6-3; no firm D call. The CDR3 loop is CASSYSISAETQYF. The CDR3 DNA, read in part, is TGTGCCAGCAGTTACTCGATCTCGGCGGAGACG.